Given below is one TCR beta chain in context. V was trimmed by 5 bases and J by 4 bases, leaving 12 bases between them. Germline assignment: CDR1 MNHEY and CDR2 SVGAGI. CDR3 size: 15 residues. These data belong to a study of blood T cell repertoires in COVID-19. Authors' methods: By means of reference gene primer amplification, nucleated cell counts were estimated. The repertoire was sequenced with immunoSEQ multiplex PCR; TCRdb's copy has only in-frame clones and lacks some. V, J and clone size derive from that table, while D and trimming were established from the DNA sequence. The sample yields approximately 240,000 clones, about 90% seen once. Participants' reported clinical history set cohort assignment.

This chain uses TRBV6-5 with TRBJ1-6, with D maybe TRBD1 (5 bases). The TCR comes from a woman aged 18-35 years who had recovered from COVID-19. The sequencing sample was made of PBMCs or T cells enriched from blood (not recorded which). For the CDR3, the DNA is TGTGCCAGCAGTCTCTGGGGCCGGTATAATTCACCCCTCCACTTT. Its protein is CASSLWGRYNSPLHF.